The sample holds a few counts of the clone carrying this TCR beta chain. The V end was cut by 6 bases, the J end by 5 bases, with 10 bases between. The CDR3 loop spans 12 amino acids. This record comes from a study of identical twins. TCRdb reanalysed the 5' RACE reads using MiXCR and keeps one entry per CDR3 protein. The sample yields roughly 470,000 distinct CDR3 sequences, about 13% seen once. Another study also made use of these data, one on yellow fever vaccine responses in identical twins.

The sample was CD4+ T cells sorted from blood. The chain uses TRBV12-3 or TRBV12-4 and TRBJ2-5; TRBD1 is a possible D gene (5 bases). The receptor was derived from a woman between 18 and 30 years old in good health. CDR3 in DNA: TGTGCCAGCAGGGCCAGGGATGAGACCCAGTACTTC. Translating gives CASRARDETQYF.